A selection of T cell receptor beta chains follows, all from one sample in a study of blood T cell repertoires in COVID-19. Some clones are missing from TCRdb's copy, which holds only in-frame ones; the method was immunoSEQ multiplex PCR. The sample records approximately 260,000 clones, roughly 84% being singletons. Sequencing input: PBMCs or T cells enriched from blood (not recorded which). These receptors came from a woman aged 45-60 years who had been exposed to COVID-19. Each CDR3 is given with its conserved first and last residue. The D gene is left open where the match is weak. Not every row has a clone size; where given, it reads once, few, many or a size class.

len: 18
abundance: .
v_gene: TRBV7-2
d_gene: .
j_gene: TRBJ2-2
CDR3nt: TGTGCCAGCAGCTTAAATAGAGTACGACTAACGAACACCGGGGAGCTGTTTTTT
CDR3aa: CASSLNRVRLTNTGELFF

len: 14
abundance: once
v_gene: TRBV18
d_gene: .
j_gene: TRBJ2-2
CDR3nt: TGTGCCAGCTCACCCAGACAGAACACCGGGGAGCTGTTTTTT
CDR3aa: CASSPRQNTGELFF

len: 13
abundance: .
v_gene: TRBV4-3
d_gene: .
j_gene: TRBJ2-3
CDR3nt: TGCGCCAGCAGCCCTTCCTTCGGGGATACGCAGTATTTT
CDR3aa: CASSPSFGDTQYF

len: 14
abundance: once
v_gene: TRBV30
d_gene: TRBD2
j_gene: TRBJ2-3
CDR3nt: TGTGCCTGGGAAGCGGGACTATCCACAGATACGCAGTATTTT
CDR3aa: CAWEAGLSTDTQYF

len: 14
abundance: .
v_gene: TRBV5-1
d_gene: TRBD1
j_gene: TRBJ2-5
CDR3nt: TGCGCCAGCAGCACCGGACAGGGCCAAGAGACCCAGTACTTC
CDR3aa: CASSTGQGQETQYF

len: 14
abundance: .
v_gene: TRBV24-1
d_gene: .
j_gene: TRBJ1-5
CDR3nt: TGTGCCACCAGTGACCTCAGGGGAGATCAGCCCCAGCATTTT
CDR3aa: CATSDLRGDQPQHF

len: 15
abundance: .
v_gene: TRBV29-1
d_gene: TRBD1
j_gene: TRBJ1-4
CDR3nt: TGCAGCGTTGAACTTACAGGGGGCAGCTCTGAAAAACTGTTTTTT
CDR3aa: CSVELTGGSSEKLFF

len: 13
abundance: .
v_gene: TRBV12-3/TRBV12-4
d_gene: .
j_gene: TRBJ2-7
CDR3nt: TGTGCCAGCACCCCAGGGGCGTTTTACGAGCAGTACTTC
CDR3aa: CASTPGAFYEQYF

len: 11
abundance: .
v_gene: TRBV28
d_gene: .
j_gene: TRBJ1-5
CDR3nt: TGTGCCAGCAGTACTAATCAGCCCCAGCATTTT
CDR3aa: CASSTNQPQHF

len: 15
abundance: .
v_gene: TRBV18
d_gene: TRBD1
j_gene: TRBJ1-1
CDR3nt: TGTGCCAGCGGGGACAGAGCAAGCATGAACACTGAAGCTTTCTTT
CDR3aa: CASGDRASMNTEAFF

len: 13
abundance: .
v_gene: TRBV29-1
d_gene: TRBD1
j_gene: TRBJ1-6
CDR3nt: TGCAGCGTGGCCCGGGACAGGGGTTCACCCCTCCACTTT
CDR3aa: CSVARDRGSPLHF

len: 13
abundance: .
v_gene: TRBV18
d_gene: TRBD1
j_gene: TRBJ1-2
CDR3nt: TGTGCCAGCTCACCCCGACAGGGGATCGGCTACACCTTC
CDR3aa: CASSPRQGIGYTF

len: 15
abundance: few
v_gene: TRBV20-1
d_gene: .
j_gene: TRBJ1-5
CDR3nt: TGCAGTGCTAGTGCTACGGGTAATTCACTACAGCCCCAGCATTTT
CDR3aa: CSASATGNSLQPQHF

len: 13
abundance: .
v_gene: TRBV2
d_gene: .
j_gene: TRBJ2-7
CDR3nt: TGTGCCAGCAGTGGAAGCCAAAACTACGAGCAGTACTTC
CDR3aa: CASSGSQNYEQYF

len: 16
abundance: .
v_gene: TRBV5-1
d_gene: TRBD1
j_gene: TRBJ1-1
CDR3nt: TGCGCCAGCAGCTTGGGGACAGGGACCGGAAACACTGAAGCTTTCTTT
CDR3aa: CASSLGTGTGNTEAFF

len: 15
abundance: once
v_gene: TRBV15
d_gene: .
j_gene: TRBJ1-5
CDR3nt: TGTGCCACCAGCATTGGGCGGGCGAGCAATCAGCCCCAGCATTTT
CDR3aa: CATSIGRASNQPQHF

len: 15
abundance: .
v_gene: TRBV14
d_gene: .
j_gene: TRBJ2-7
CDR3nt: TGTGCCAGCAGCCAAGGACTAGGCCGTCCCTACGAGCAGTACTTC
CDR3aa: CASSQGLGRPYEQYF

len: 14
abundance: .
v_gene: TRBV27
d_gene: .
j_gene: TRBJ1-1
CDR3nt: TGTGCCAGCAGGAGGCAGGCCGAGGGCCCCGGCGCTTTCTTT
CDR3aa: CASRRQAEGPGAFF

len: 15
abundance: .
v_gene: TRBV5-5
d_gene: TRBD1
j_gene: TRBJ2-4
CDR3nt: TGTGCCAGCAGCCCGGCGGGACAGGGGGAAAACATTCAGTACTTC
CDR3aa: CASSPAGQGENIQYF

len: 14
abundance: .
v_gene: TRBV5-1
d_gene: .
j_gene: TRBJ2-3
CDR3nt: TGCGCCAGCAGCGAGGCCCTGGTGACAGATACGCAGTATTTT
CDR3aa: CASSEALVTDTQYF

len: 14
abundance: .
v_gene: TRBV10-3
d_gene: .
j_gene: TRBJ1-1
CDR3nt: TGTGCCATCAGAGAGGGGCAGGCGAACACTGAAGCTTTCTTT
CDR3aa: CAIREGQANTEAFF

len: 14
abundance: .
v_gene: TRBV3-1/TRBV3-2
d_gene: TRBD1
j_gene: TRBJ1-2
CDR3nt: TGTGCCAGCAGCCAAGTGGGACAGAACTATGGCTACACCTTC
CDR3aa: CASSQVGQNYGYTF

len: 13
abundance: .
v_gene: TRBV6-2/TRBV6-3
d_gene: TRBD1
j_gene: TRBJ1-1
CDR3nt: TGTGCCAGCAGTTACTCGGGACAGGCTGAAGCTTTCTTT
CDR3aa: CASSYSGQAEAFF

len: 15
abundance: .
v_gene: TRBV29-1
d_gene: TRBD1
j_gene: TRBJ1-6
CDR3nt: TGCAGCGTTGGAGAGCCAGGGACAGTGAATTCACCCCTCCACTTT
CDR3aa: CSVGEPGTVNSPLHF

len: 14
abundance: .
v_gene: TRBV7-2
d_gene: TRBD1
j_gene: TRBJ1-2
CDR3nt: TGTGCCAGCAGCTTAGAAGGGACAGGGAGTTTCTACACCTTC
CDR3aa: CASSLEGTGSFYTF

len: 15
abundance: .
v_gene: TRBV7-8
d_gene: .
j_gene: TRBJ1-5
CDR3nt: TGTGCCAGCAGCTTAGACACAGGGAGTAGTCAGCCCCAGCATTTT
CDR3aa: CASSLDTGSSQPQHF

len: 16
abundance: .
v_gene: TRBV5-4
d_gene: .
j_gene: TRBJ1-2
CDR3nt: TGTGCCAGCAGCAGCCGAGCCGCCGCTTCCAACTATGGCTACACCTTC
CDR3aa: CASSSRAAASNYGYTF

len: 15
abundance: .
v_gene: TRBV2
d_gene: TRBD2
j_gene: TRBJ2-2
CDR3nt: TGTGCCAGCAAACTAGCGGGGGGGCCGAACGGGGAGCTGTTTTTT
CDR3aa: CASKLAGGPNGELFF

len: 14
abundance: few
v_gene: TRBV24-1
d_gene: TRBD2
j_gene: TRBJ2-3
CDR3nt: TGTGCCACCCAGACTAGCGGGGACACAGATACGCAGTATTTT
CDR3aa: CATQTSGDTDTQYF

len: 15
abundance: .
v_gene: TRBV7-6
d_gene: .
j_gene: TRBJ1-3
CDR3nt: TGTGCCAGCAGCTCAGACGGGAGCTCTGGAAACACCATATATTTT
CDR3aa: CASSSDGSSGNTIYF

len: 13
abundance: .
v_gene: TRBV3-1/TRBV3-2
d_gene: .
j_gene: TRBJ1-1
CDR3nt: TGTGCCAGCAGCCAGACAGTTAACACTGAAGCTTTCTTT
CDR3aa: CASSQTVNTEAFF

len: 11
abundance: .
v_gene: TRBV20-1
d_gene: TRBD1
j_gene: TRBJ1-5
CDR3nt: TGCAGTGCTCTCAGACAGGGGGCCCAGCATTTT
CDR3aa: CSALRQGAQHF

len: 12
abundance: .
v_gene: TRBV5-1
d_gene: TRBD1
j_gene: TRBJ1-1
CDR3nt: TGCGCCAGCAGCCAGGACAGGACTGAAGCTTTCTTT
CDR3aa: CASSQDRTEAFF

len: 16
abundance: .
v_gene: TRBV14
d_gene: TRBD2
j_gene: TRBJ2-3
CDR3nt: TGTGCCAGCAGCAGAACTAGCGGGGGGGCAACAGATACGCAGTATTTT
CDR3aa: CASSRTSGGATDTQYF

len: 11
abundance: .
v_gene: TRBV3-1/TRBV3-2
d_gene: .
j_gene: TRBJ1-2
CDR3nt: TGTGCCAGCTCCGGGGTCTATGGCTACACCTTC
CDR3aa: CASSGVYGYTF

len: 13
abundance: .
v_gene: TRBV9
d_gene: .
j_gene: TRBJ1-1
CDR3nt: TGTGCCAGCAGTGTGGCCCAGGGCACTGAAGCTTTCTTT
CDR3aa: CASSVAQGTEAFF

len: 13
abundance: .
v_gene: TRBV2
d_gene: .
j_gene: TRBJ1-2
CDR3nt: TGTGCCAGCAGGGATACAGGGCTAAAAGGCTACACCTTC
CDR3aa: CASRDTGLKGYTF

len: 17
abundance: .
v_gene: TRBV3-1/TRBV3-2
d_gene: TRBD1
j_gene: TRBJ1-2
CDR3nt: TGTGCCAGCAGCCGAGGGACAGGAAAATTTTCTAACTATGGCTACACCTTC
CDR3aa: CASSRGTGKFSNYGYTF

len: 15
abundance: .
v_gene: TRBV19
d_gene: TRBD2
j_gene: TRBJ2-5
CDR3nt: TGTGCCAGTAGTATTGGCGGGGGGGCCCAAGAGACCCAGTACTTC
CDR3aa: CASSIGGGAQETQYF

len: 15
abundance: .
v_gene: TRBV30
d_gene: TRBD1
j_gene: TRBJ1-2
CDR3nt: TGTGCCTGGAGTTTACAGGGGGCCGGGTACTATGGCTACACCTTC
CDR3aa: CAWSLQGAGYYGYTF

len: 17
abundance: .
v_gene: TRBV7-9
d_gene: TRBD1
j_gene: TRBJ1-2
CDR3nt: TGTGCCAGCAGCCTATGGGGGTCAGGGGGCGAGGACTATGGCTACACCTTC
CDR3aa: CASSLWGSGGEDYGYTF

len: 13
abundance: few
v_gene: TRBV18
d_gene: .
j_gene: TRBJ1-1
CDR3nt: TGTGCCAGCTCACTTCGTTCGGGAATTGAAGCTTTCTTT
CDR3aa: CASSLRSGIEAFF